The rows below give T cell receptor beta chains drawn from one sample of a study of T cell responses to AZD1222 COVID-19 vaccine. TCRdb's table, derived via immunoSEQ multiplex PCR, lists solely in-frame clones and lacks some. The table shows tens of thousands of clones, with around nine tenths occurring only once. The material was peripheral blood, obtained 28 days after the second AZD1222 dose. The source of these receptors is an adult who received the AZD1222 COVID-19 vaccine. CDR3s include the opening cysteine and the closing phenylalanine or tryptophan.

v_call,j_call,cdr3_aa
TRBV23-1,TRBJ2-3,CASGRGGRADTQYF
TRBV13,TRBJ1-1,CASLDGGRTESTEAFF
TRBV6-2/TRBV6-3,TRBJ2-7,CASSKGETYEQYF
TRBV19,TRBJ1-2,CASSPGVYYGYTF
TRBV4-2,TRBJ2-7,CASSQDPAGTGLMSKQYF
TRBV7-9,TRBJ2-1,CASSLVPNEQFF
TRBV15,TRBJ1-6,CATSTRRDSNSPLHF
TRBV6-5,TRBJ1-6,CASRRGEYSPLHF
TRBV6-2/TRBV6-3,TRBJ2-1,CASSMSRDVGEQFF
TRBV11-1,TRBJ1-1,CASSHGPGDTEAFF
TRBV7-3,TRBJ2-3,CASSPGLAGDTQYF
TRBV4-1,TRBJ2-7,CASSLTGTSGGASEQYF
TRBV6-1,TRBJ2-3,CASSATSGGTQDTQYF
TRBV9,TRBJ2-3,CASKAGGPADTQYF
TRBV6-5,TRBJ1-5,CASTGGGRQPQHF
TRBV2,TRBJ1-5,CASASDRGLQPQHF
TRBV30,TRBJ1-4,CAWSPGVSEKLFF
TRBV28,TRBJ1-6,CASRPYSPISNSPLHF
TRBV5-1,TRBJ2-7,CASSLGGQATYEQYF
TRBV3-1/TRBV3-2,TRBJ1-4,CASSPPFATNEKLFF
TRBV6-1,TRBJ1-5,CASSEGSSGFWRQPQHF
TRBV9,TRBJ1-2,CASSGTGAVGYGYTF
TRBV18,TRBJ2-3,CASSPPGRGNADTQYF
TRBV18,TRBJ2-7,CASSPTGGIYEQYF
TRBV11-2,TRBJ1-2,CASSLDRGRLNYGYTF
TRBV20-1,TRBJ1-5,CSASFNQGPYSNQPQHF
TRBV19,TRBJ2-3,CASSVGQHPVSSTDTQYF
TRBV19,TRBJ1-2,CASSRDGTVSGDTNYGYTF
TRBV6-6,TRBJ1-6,CASSPGQHSSYNSPLHF
TRBV19,TRBJ1-1,CASSMGRGTEAFF
TRBV19,TRBJ1-1,CASSIGGPEPKAFF
TRBV11-2,TRBJ1-1,CASSPQQGVRTEAFF
TRBV7-6,TRBJ2-5,CASSLATSQYF
TRBV25-1,TRBJ1-5,CASSETGLSQPQHF
TRBV5-1,TRBJ1-1,CATAPRRNTEAFF
TRBV6-5,TRBJ2-5,CASNSGALKETQYF
TRBV19,TRBJ1-2,CASRSQLGGQETNYGYTF
TRBV30,TRBJ1-4,CAWATGGVLLANEKLFF
TRBV12-3/TRBV12-4,TRBJ1-2,CASSRGQGKGYTF
TRBV27,TRBJ1-1,CASSHNTEAFF
TRBV5-1,TRBJ2-7,CASSPPEVPTYEQYF
TRBV11-3,TRBJ1-6,CAAGGVDSPLHF
TRBV11-3,TRBJ1-2,CASSLGRGYGYTF
TRBV6-5,TRBJ1-6,CASSKDRGIGSPLHF
TRBV30,TRBJ1-4,CALRQATTNEKLFF
TRBV7-2,TRBJ2-3,CASSLVGGGSTDTQYF
TRBV2,TRBJ1-2,CASSFRDKDYGYTF
TRBV18,TRBJ2-7,CASSPLGTADEQYF
TRBV28,TRBJ1-2,CASLNPGAELGAYGYTF
TRBV6-2/TRBV6-3,TRBJ1-5,CASSRQGTQPQHF
TRBV5-1,TRBJ1-4,CASSNVPLGTNEKLFF
TRBV15,TRBJ1-2,CATSRMTGYGYTF
TRBV4-1,TRBJ1-6,CASSQDLTLGVVLHF
TRBV5-4,TRBJ2-7,CASSPYRGISYEQYF
TRBV28,TRBJ1-1,CASRAGQTNTEAFF
TRBV29-1,TRBJ1-4,CSVEGWNEKLFF
TRBV5-1,TRBJ1-6,CASSFRDRDNSPLHF
TRBV6-1,TRBJ2-7,CASSDPGTASYEQYF
TRBV5-1,TRBJ1-1,CASSLGGQDREAFF
TRBV9,TRBJ2-2,CASSVGTGPGELFF